The clone carrying this T cell receptor beta chain has only a few counts. A single base separates this from a much larger clone, so it may be a read error. TCRdb called the PCR reads again in MiXCR, with one record for every CDR3 protein. The table has about 11,000 distinct CDR3 sequences, approximately 53% seen once; the top ten hold approximately 33%. There are 16 residues in the CDR3. Germline V gives CDR1 SGHTA, CDR2 FQGNSA. This record belongs to a study of CD4 and CD8 cells across lung adenocarcinoma regions. The specimen was CD8+ T cells from the center of a lung tumor. The clonotype comes from a female donor with lung adenocarcinoma. The CD4 and CD8 labels of this study may be unreliable. This rearrangement joins TRBV7-2 to TRBJ2-1; TRBD2 agrees at 8 bases. The DNA end favors TRBJ2-7, so the J call may be wrong. The CDR3 spells CASSLVVGGAYNEQYF. CDR3 sequence (DNA): TGTGCCAGCAGCTTAGTTGTCGGGGGGGCCTACAATGAGCAGTACTTC.